The 20 T cell receptor beta chains reported below all come from one sample, sequenced in a study of CD8 T cells in ankylosing spondylitis. The antigens these receptors bind are not known. Each CDR3 protein gets one entry after TCRdb re-called the 5' RACE reads with MiXCR. The sample gives fewer than 550,000 distinct CDR3 sequences, 5.3% of which show up once; roughly 3.3% is in the top ten. Study conclusions and caveats: Eight highly homologous variants formed a TCR beta motif that appeared characteristic of ankylosing spondylitis blood.

The sample comprised blood, either unsorted or a sorted T cell fraction (not recorded which). Source of these receptors: a male donor with ankylosing spondylitis.

This clonotype has ten or more counts. The chain is built from TRBV21-1 and TRBJ2-7; the table's D gene call, TRBD1, was not cross checked with the DNA. TRBV21-1 is recorded as a pseudogene. CDR3 length: 19 amino acids. The CDR3 loop is CASSKLATGGILGIYEQYF. The CDR3, as DNA: TGTGCCAGCAGCAAACTCGCGACAGGGGGCATCCTCGGGATCTACGAGCAGTACTTC.

Many counts were recorded for this clonotype. The genes are TRBV12-3 or TRBV12-4 and TRBJ2-5, with 8 bases that match TRBD2. The CDR3 is 16 amino acids. After removal of 3 bases from V and 5 bases from J, the junction contained 11 bases not matched to a gene. CDR3 in DNA: TGTGCCAGCAGTTTGCGGACTAGCTCCACGCGGGAGACCCAGTACTTC. Protein: CASSLRTSSTRETQYF.

With regard to this clonotype: A much larger clone sits a single nucleotide away, making a read error possible. The chain uses TRBV29-1 and TRBJ2-7; 9 bases agree with TRBD1. The CDR3 is made up of 12 amino acids. From germline, CDR1 is SQVTM and CDR2 ANQGSEA. V lost 6 bases, J lost 6 bases, and 6 bases stayed unmatched. CDR3 sequence (DNA): TGCAGCGTACACAGGGGGCACAGCGAGCAGTACTTC. Residues: CSVHRGHSEQYF.

This clonotype was counted at least ten times. CDR3 protein: CASSLRRGAGYGYTF. DNA of the CDR3: TGTGCCAGCAGTCTCCGTAGGGGGGCAGGCTATGGCTACACCTTC. The rearrangement joins TRBV12-3 or TRBV12-4 to TRBJ1-2, with a weak D call TRBD1 (6 bases). This CDR3 region has 15 residues. Trimming stripped 5 bases from V and 4 bases from J, with 17 bases between.

At least ten counts were recorded for this clonotype. The chain employs TRBV5-1 and TRBJ2-7, with D tentatively TRBD1 (5 bases). The CDR3 consists of 15 residues. Trimming took off 6 bases at V and 1 base at J, with 17 bases between the two ends. CDR1 and CDR2 from the germline V gene are SGHRS and YFSETQ. In nucleotides, the CDR3 is TGCGCCAGCAACACGCTTGGCGCAGGGTCCTACGAGCAGTACTTC. It is translated as CASNTLGAGSYEQYF.

This clonotype was seen many times. J is TRBJ1-4 and V is TRBV5-1; tentatively, D is TRBD1 (6 bases). Germline-derived CDR1 and CDR2 are SGHRS and YFSETQ. This CDR3 is 14 amino acids long. V dropped 4 bases and J dropped 10 bases, with 17 bases sitting between them. CDR3 amino acids: CASSVQGRQAKLFF. The CDR3 DNA is TGCGCCAGCAGCGTTCAGGGGCGGCAGGCAAAACTGTTTTTT.

This clonotype came up a few times. J is TRBJ1-2 and V is TRBV20-1; D is possibly TRBD1 (6 bases). Germline lookup yields CDR1 DFQATT and CDR2 SNEGSKA (reference sequence). The ends were cut back, 4 bases at V and 5 bases at J, with 23 bases in the middle. The CDR3 extends over 16 amino acids. The CDR3: CSANNARGATTYGYTF. The CDR3, as DNA: TGCAGTGCTAACAACGCGCGGGGGGCCACAACTTATGGCTACACCTTC.

This clonotype was counted many times. The chain combines TRBV20-1 with TRBJ2-5; 7 bases match TRBD2. This CDR3 has 13 residues. Unmatched junction bases numbered 9, after V lost 6 bases and J lost 5 bases. Per the germline V gene, CDR1 is DFQATT and CDR2 is SNEGSKA (reference sequence). The CDR3 region has the DNA TGCAGTGCAAGCGCGGGAGCATATGAGACCCAGTACTTC. Translation: CSASAGAYETQYF.

This clonotype has at least ten counts. The chain joins TRBV7-2 to TRBJ1-2; TRBD1 agrees at 7 bases. The CDR3 loop spans 15 amino acids. The V gene's germline CDR1 is SGHTA and CDR2 FQGNSA. The junction had 13 bases not matched to a gene; V was cut back by 5 bases and J by 7 bases. The CDR3 DNA reads TGTGCCAGCAGCCAAAAGGGACAGCCCTATGTTGGCTACACCTTC. Amino acid sequence: CASSQKGQPYVGYTF.

This clonotype was picked up many times. The chain recombines TRBV5-1 with TRBJ2-1, with 10 positions matching TRBD2. Germline CDR1 reads SGHRS; CDR2 reads YFSETQ. Trimming took 4 bases from V and 5 from J; bases not matched to a gene: 6. There are 15 residues in the CDR3. The DNA of the CDR3 is TGCGCCAGCAGCCCCCTCAGCGGGAGGGACAATGAGCAGTTCTTC. Encoded protein: CASSPLSGRDNEQFF.

The chain couples TRBV27 to TRBJ2-7; D not resolved. Germline V gene data show CDR1 as MNHEY and CDR2 as SMNVEV (reference sequence). CDR3 size: 10 residues. V was pared by 2 bases and J by 10 bases, with 6 bases between. The CDR3 region is CASSLRSQYF. The CDR3, as DNA: TGTGCCAGCAGTTTACGTAGTCAGTACTTC.

This clonotype was recorded many times. J is TRBJ2-7 and V is TRBV6-2 or TRBV6-3, with D unresolved. CDR1 and CDR2 (germline): MNHEY, SVGEGT. Between the trimmed V and J ends, which lost 6 bases and 2 bases, there was a span of 14 bases. The CDR3 runs to 14 residues. This CDR3 is CASSPGGVAYEQYF. CDR3 sequence (DNA): TGTGCCAGCAGCCCCGGCGGAGTAGCCTACGAGCAGTACTTC.

This clonotype was counted many times. The chain uses TRBV5-1 and TRBJ1-1; 8 bases align to TRBD1. The germline CDR1 and CDR2 sequences are SGHRS and YFSETQ. This CDR3 has 14 residues. V dropped 3 bases and J dropped 5; count of bases not matched to a gene: 6. The CDR3 here is CASSSTGGITEAFF. CDR3 sequence (DNA): TGCGCCAGCAGCTCTACAGGGGGGATTACTGAAGCTTTCTTT.

This clonotype has a count of ten or more. This sequence joins TRBV20-1 and TRBJ1-4, with a possible D match to TRBD1 (5 bases). Germline CDR1 is DFQATT and CDR2 is SNEGSKA (reference sequence). This CDR3 has 12 residues. V was clipped by 3 bases and J by 8 bases, with 10 bases between them. In DNA form, the CDR3 reads TGCAGTGCTAGGCAGGGATGGGAAAAACTGTTTTTT. It translates to CSARQGWEKLFF.

This clonotype has at least ten counts. Here the CDR3 reads CSVPRIVGDWNQPQHF. As DNA, the CDR3 is TGCAGTGTACCGCGCATCGTGGGGGATTGGAATCAGCCCCAGCATTTT. J is TRBJ1-5 and V is TRBV20-1; a weak D match, TRBD1 (5 bases). This CDR3 comprises 16 residues. Trimming took off 7 bases at V and 4 bases at J, with 23 bases between the two ends. Germline CDR1 and CDR2: DFQATT and SNEGSKA (reference sequence).

This clonotype was seen at least ten times. The gene calls are TRBV21-1 and TRBJ2-7; the table's D call TRBD1 went unverified against the DNA. TRBV21-1 is marked as a pseudogene. CDR3 size: 13 residues. CDR3 nucleotide sequence: TGTGCCAGCACCAGACAGGGGGCTTACGAGCAGTACTTC. Translated, it gives CASTRQGAYEQYF.

This clonotype was observed at least ten times. This chain links TRBV12-3 or TRBV12-4 with TRBJ1-2; D might be TRBD1 (5 bases). V dropped 6 bases and J dropped 7 bases, with 21 bases sitting between them. The CDR3 runs to 15 residues. The chain's CDR3 is CASSPGGGRSGGYTF. The DNA for the CDR3 is TGTGCCAGCAGCCCCGGGGGAGGGCGGAGCGGTGGCTACACCTTC.

This clonotype was observed many times. The chain carries TRBV7-9 and TRBJ1-5; 7 nucleotides agree with TRBD1. This CDR3 contains 16 residues. Germline V gene lookup returns CDR1 SEHNR and CDR2 FQNEAQ (reference sequence). The junction had 5 bases not matched to a gene; V was cut back by 1 base and J by 2 bases. CDR3 nucleotides: TGTGCCAGCAGCTTAGGCTCACAGGGGCGCAATCAGCCCCAGCATTTT. Translation gives CASSLGSQGRNQPQHF. The complete variable domain, with remaining parts taken from reference TRBV7-9 and TRBJ1-5, reads DTGVSQNPRHKITKRGQNVTFRCDPISEHNRLYWYRQTLGQGPEFLTYFQNEAQLEKSRLLSDRFSAERPKGSFSTLEIQRTEQGDSAMYLCASSLGSQGRNQPQHFGDGTRLSIL.

This clonotype was recorded many times. The CDR3 reads CASRREPNTGELFF. The CDR3 DNA sequence: TGTGCCAGCCGCCGGGAACCGAACACCGGGGAGCTGTTTTTT. The chain links TRBV6-2 or TRBV6-3 to TRBJ2-2; D is perhaps TRBD2 (5 bases). V dropped 8 bases and J dropped 0 bases, with 10 bases sitting between them. Per the germline V gene, CDR1 is MNHEY and CDR2 is SVGEGT. The CDR3 extends over 14 amino acids.

This clonotype has ten or more counts. The V gene is TRBV5-1, the J gene TRBJ1-4, with unresolved D. Germline V gene sequence: CDR1 SGHRS, CDR2 YFSETQ. This CDR3 region has 14 residues. The V end was cut by 2 bases, the J end by 5 bases, with 10 bases between. DNA of the CDR3: TGCGCCAGCAGCTTTTTGGCGGGAAATGAAAAACTGTTTTTT. Its translation: CASSFLAGNEKLFF.